Detailed here is one T cell receptor (beta chain). Its matching antigen is unknown. Samples were taken at baseline and on day 1 of cycles 4 and 7. CDR1 MRHNA and CDR2 SNTAGT come from the germline V gene. The CDR3 has 13 amino acids. Trimming stripped 6 bases from V and 5 bases from J, with 13 bases between. This specimen comes from a study of OX40 agonist ivuxolimab in advanced cancers. Study in general: It was ivuxolimab, an agonistic anti-OX40 (CD134) antibody, that patients were treated with.

TCRdb's copy holds only in-frame clones and misses some; the assay was immunoSEQ multiplex PCR. The sample consists of 75,000 to 90,000 clones, about 90% of them appearing once. The study, taken as a whole, reports: Not determined was the antigen specificity of the expanded peripheral T cells. Blood T cells, both CD4+ and CD8+, expanded clonally by week 6 at 0.1 to 3.0 mg/kg.

The clonotype comes from an adult with an advanced solid tumor such as melanoma, head and neck, liver or kidney cancer. The rearrangement links TRBV6-4 to TRBJ2-5, with D possibly TRBD2 on 7 matching bases. Sequenced here: CD4+ or CD8+ T cells sorted from blood, sampled in a trial of the OX40 agonist ivuxolimab. CDR3 loop: CASSVRGGETQYF. The DNA of the CDR3 is TGTGCCAGCAGCGTCAGGGGAGGGGAGACCCAGTACTTC.